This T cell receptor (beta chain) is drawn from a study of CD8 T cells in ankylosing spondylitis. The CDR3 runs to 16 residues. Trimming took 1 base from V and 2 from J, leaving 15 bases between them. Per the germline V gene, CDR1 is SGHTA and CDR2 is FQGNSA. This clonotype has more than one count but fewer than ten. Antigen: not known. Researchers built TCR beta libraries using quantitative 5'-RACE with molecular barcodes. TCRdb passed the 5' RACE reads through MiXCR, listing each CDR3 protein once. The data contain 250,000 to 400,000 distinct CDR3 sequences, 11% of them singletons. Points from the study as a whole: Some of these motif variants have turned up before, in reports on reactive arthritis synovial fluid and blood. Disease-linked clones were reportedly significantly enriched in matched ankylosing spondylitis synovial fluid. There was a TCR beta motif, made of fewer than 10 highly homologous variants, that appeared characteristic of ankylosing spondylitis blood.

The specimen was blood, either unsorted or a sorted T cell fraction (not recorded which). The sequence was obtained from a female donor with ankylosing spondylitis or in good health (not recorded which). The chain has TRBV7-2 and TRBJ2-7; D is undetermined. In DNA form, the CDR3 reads TGTGCCAGCAGCTTAGAGGCCCCACAAGCCCCCTACGAGCAGTACTTC. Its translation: CASSLEAPQAPYEQYF. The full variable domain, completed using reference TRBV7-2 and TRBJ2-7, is GAGVSQSPSNKVTEKGKDVELRCDPISGHTALYWYRQSLGQGLEFLIYFQGNSAPDKSGLPSDRFSAERTGGSVSTLTIQRTQQEDSAVYLCASSLEAPQAPYEQYFGPGTRLTVT.